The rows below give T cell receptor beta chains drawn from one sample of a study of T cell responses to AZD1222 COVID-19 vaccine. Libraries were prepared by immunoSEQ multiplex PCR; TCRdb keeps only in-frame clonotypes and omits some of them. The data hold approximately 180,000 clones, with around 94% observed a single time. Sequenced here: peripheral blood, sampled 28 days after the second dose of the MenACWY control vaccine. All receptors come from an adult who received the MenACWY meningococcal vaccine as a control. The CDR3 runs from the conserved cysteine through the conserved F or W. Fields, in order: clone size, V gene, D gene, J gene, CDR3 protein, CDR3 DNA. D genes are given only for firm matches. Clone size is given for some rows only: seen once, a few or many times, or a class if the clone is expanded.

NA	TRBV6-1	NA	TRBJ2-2	CASSELGFGTGELFF	TGTGCCAGCAGTGAGTTGGGGTTCGGCACCGGGGAGCTGTTTTTT
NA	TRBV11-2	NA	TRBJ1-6	CASSLETGLSYNSPLHF	TGTGCCAGCAGCTTAGAGACGGGGCTCTCCTATAATTCACCCCTCCACTTT
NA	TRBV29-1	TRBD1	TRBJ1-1	CSVVGVQGAEMNTEAFF	TGCAGCGTTGTAGGTGTGCAGGGGGCGGAAATGAACACTGAAGCTTTCTTT
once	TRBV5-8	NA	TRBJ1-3	CASSLGREVFGNTIYF	TGTGCCAGCAGCTTGGGCAGGGAGGTCTTCGGAAACACCATATATTTT
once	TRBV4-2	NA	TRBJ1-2	CASSPEPGHRGYTF	TGTGCCAGCAGCCCGGAACCGGGACACCGAGGCTACACCTTC
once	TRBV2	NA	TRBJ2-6	CASKAGSSGANVLTF	TGTGCCAGCAAGGCAGGGAGCTCTGGGGCCAACGTCCTGACTTTC
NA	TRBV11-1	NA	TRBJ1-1	CASSLSNTEAFF	TGTGCCAGCAGCTTATCTAACACTGAAGCTTTCTTT
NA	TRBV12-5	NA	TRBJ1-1	CASGLEPGAEAFF	TGTGCTAGTGGTTTGGAGCCAGGGGCTGAAGCTTTCTTT
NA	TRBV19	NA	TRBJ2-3	CASSHIQTSTDTQYF	TGTGCCAGTAGTCACATCCAAACTAGCACAGATACGCAGTATTTT
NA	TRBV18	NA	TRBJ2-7	CASTWTGPDEQYF	TGTGCCAGCACTTGGACGGGTCCGGACGAGCAGTACTTC
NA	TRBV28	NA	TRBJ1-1	CASRHRVANTEAFF	TGTGCCAGCAGACACAGGGTTGCGAACACTGAAGCTTTCTTT
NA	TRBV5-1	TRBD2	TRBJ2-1	CASSLEAGRDEQFF	TGCGCCAGCAGCTTGGAGGCAGGGAGGGATGAGCAGTTCTTC
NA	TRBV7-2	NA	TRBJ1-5	CASSFHRVGNQPQHF	TGTGCCAGCAGCTTCCACAGGGTGGGCAATCAGCCCCAGCATTTT
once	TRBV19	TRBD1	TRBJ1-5	CASISGQGARGNQPQHF	TGTGCCAGTATCTCTGGACAGGGGGCGCGGGGCAATCAGCCCCAGCATTTT
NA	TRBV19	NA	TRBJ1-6	CASSILEDSPLHF	TGTGCCAGTAGTATACTGGAGGATTCACCCCTCCACTTT
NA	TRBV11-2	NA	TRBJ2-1	CASSFGGAPSYNEQFF	TGTGCCAGCAGCTTCGGAGGCGCCCCCTCCTACAATGAGCAGTTCTTC
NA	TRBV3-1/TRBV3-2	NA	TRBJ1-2	CASSLKGMNYGYTF	TGTGCCAGCAGCCTAAAGGGGATGAACTATGGCTACACCTTC
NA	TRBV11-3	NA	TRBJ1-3	CASRHRAGNTIYF	TGTGCCAGCAGACACAGGGCTGGAAACACCATATATTTT
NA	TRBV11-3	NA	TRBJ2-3	CASSSLPDTQYF	TGTGCCAGCAGCTCCTTACCAGATACGCAGTATTTT
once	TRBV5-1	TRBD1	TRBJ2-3	CASSPDRVSYTQYF	TGCGCCAGCAGCCCCGACAGGGTCTCTTATACGCAGTATTTT
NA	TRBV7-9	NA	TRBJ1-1	CASSPLGGIVAEAFF	TGTGCCAGCAGCCCTCTCGGGGGGATCGTAGCTGAAGCTTTCTTT
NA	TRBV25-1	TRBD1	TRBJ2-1	CASSGSGPGQGDEQFF	TGTGCCAGCAGTGGAAGTGGTCCGGGACAGGGGGATGAGCAGTTCTTC
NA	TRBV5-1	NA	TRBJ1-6	CASSEGRPDNSPLHF	TGCGCCAGCAGCGAGGGACGTCCCGATAATTCACCCCTCCACTTT
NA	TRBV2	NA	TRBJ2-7	CASSARAQGPYEQYF	TGTGCCAGCAGCGCCCGGGCGCAGGGACCCTACGAGCAGTACTTC
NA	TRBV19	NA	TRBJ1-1	CASSPTDIMNTEAFF	TGTGCCAGTAGTCCCACGGACATCATGAACACTGAAGCTTTCTTT
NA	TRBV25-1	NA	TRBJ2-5	CASRRTRETQYF	TGTGCCAGCAGACGGACTCGGGAGACCCAGTACTTC
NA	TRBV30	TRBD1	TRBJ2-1	CAWRGDRGRFNEQFF	TGTGCCTGGAGGGGGGACAGGGGAAGGTTTAATGAGCAGTTCTTC
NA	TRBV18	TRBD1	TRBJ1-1	CASSRPGQGGAFF	TGTGCCAGCTCACGACCGGGACAGGGAGGAGCTTTCTTT
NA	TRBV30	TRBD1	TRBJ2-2	CAWTGTANTGELFF	TGTGCCTGGACCGGGACAGCGAACACCGGGGAGCTGTTTTTT
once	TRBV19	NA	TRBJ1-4	CASSTSPKMRQLFF	TGTGCCAGTAGCACCTCCCCGAAAATGCGGCAACTGTTTTTT
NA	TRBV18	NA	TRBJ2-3	CASQDFTDTQYF	TGTGCCAGTCAAGACTTCACAGATACGCAGTATTTT
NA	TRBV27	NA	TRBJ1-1	CASSWAGGNTEAFF	TGTGCCAGCAGTTGGGCGGGGGGGAACACTGAAGCTTTCTTT
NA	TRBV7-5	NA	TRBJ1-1	CARIHPRGALSEAFF	TGTGCCAGAATCCACCCACGGGGGGCGCTTTCTGAAGCTTTCTTT
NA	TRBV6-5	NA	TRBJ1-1	CASSQRGNTEAFF	TGTGCCAGCAGTCAAAGGGGGAACACTGAAGCTTTCTTT
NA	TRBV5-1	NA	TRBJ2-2	CASSLAEGRITGELFF	TGCGCCAGCAGCTTGGCTGAGGGCCGTATAACCGGGGAGCTGTTTTTT
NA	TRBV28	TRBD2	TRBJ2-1	CASSSLRTSGVDNEQFF	TGTGCCAGCAGCTCGCTCCGAACTAGCGGAGTAGACAATGAGCAGTTCTTC
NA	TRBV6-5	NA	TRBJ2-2	CASNRQPNTGELFF	TGTGCCAGCAACCGCCAGCCAAACACCGGGGAGCTGTTTTTT